This T cell receptor beta chain came from a study of cytomegalovirus exposure and HLA in healthy donors. As regards this clone: No antigen is known for it.

PCR was performed using 60 Vbeta and 13 Jbeta primers. Repertoires were generated with immunoSEQ multiplex PCR, while TCRdb's copy carries only in-frame clones and drops some. The table records about 130,000 clones, approximately 80% of them present only once. The CDR3 consists of 15 residues. V gave up 5 bases and J gave up 0 bases; unmatched junction bases: 5. CDR1 and CDR2 (germline): SNHLY, FYNNEI. Findings and limits, study-wide: Reports showed the classifier diagnosing cytomegalovirus status with high specificity and sensitivity. A likely sequencing artifact accounted for one observed cluster of highly shared sequence variants. A later analysis associated some 16,000 TCR beta sequences with HLA alleles at a 0.05 false discovery rate. CMV antigen specificity of a few CMV-associated chains was confirmed in vitro.

This sequence joins TRBV2 and TRBJ2-7, with 9 bases lining up with TRBD1. This receptor was taken from a male donor in good health and CMV-seropositive. The sequenced material came from PBMCs. The CDR3 reads CASSLGQGSSYEQYF. The DNA for the CDR3 is TGTGCCAGCAGTTTGGGACAGGGCAGCTCCTACGAGCAGTACTTC.